The next 10 T cell receptor beta chains were all read from a single sample in a study of T cell repertoires in cytomegalovirus infection. Which antigens these TCRs recognize remains unknown. TCRdb called the reads again in MiXCR, with one record for every CDR3 protein. The table includes under 150,000 distinct CDR3 sequences, roughly 30% detected once. The sequenced sample was CD8+ T cells from cultured PBMCs, obtained from culture after CMV antigen stimulation. The receptors come from a human donor in good health (CMV status not recorded). Some clones in this sample may be carry-over from other donors' samples.

At least ten counts were recorded for this clonotype. The chain recombines TRBV6-1 with TRBJ2-3; 7 nucleotides line up with TRBD2. Germline values: CDR1 MNHNS, CDR2 SASEGT. The CDR3 runs 16 residues. With 7 bases clipped from V and 1 base from J, the junction kept 11 bases outside the gene matches. The CDR3 is CASTYIGLDGTDTQYF. The CDR3 DNA reads as TGTGCCAGCACCTATATAGGACTAGACGGCACAGATACGCAGTATTTT.

The chain has TRBV29-1 and TRBJ1-2; maybe TRBD1 (6 bases). Germline values: CDR1 SQVTM, CDR2 ANQGSEA. The CDR3 has 13 amino acids. The germline V and J ends were trimmed by 3 bases and 4 bases, with 12 bases remaining between them. The DNA of the CDR3 is TGCAGCGTTGACAGGGGAGAACTCTATGGCTACACCTTC. Its translation is CSVDRGELYGYTF.

This chain joins TRBV27 and TRBJ2-5; the match to TRBD2 covers 7 bases. Germline CDR1 MNHEY, CDR2 SMNVEV (reference sequence). After removal of 7 bases from V and 5 bases from J, the junction contained 13 bases not matched to a gene. The length of the CDR3 is 15 residues. The CDR3 loop is CASMARGRDGETQYF. For the CDR3, the DNA is TGTGCCAGCATGGCGAGAGGGAGGGACGGCGAGACCCAGTACTTC.

The chain uses TRBV2 and TRBJ2-7, with D possibly TRBD2 on 6 matching bases. The germline gives CDR1 SNHLY, CDR2 FYNNEI. The CDR3 is 13 amino acids. V was trimmed by 6 bases and J by 2 bases, leaving 11 bases between them. In nucleotides, the CDR3 is TGTGCCAGCAGACAGGAGCGGGCCTACGAGCAGTACTTC. It specifies CASRQERAYEQYF.

The rearrangement joins TRBV6-2 or TRBV6-3 to TRBJ2-7; 7 bases map to TRBD1. The CDR3 runs 14 residues. The J segment lost 4 bases and the V segment lost 8 bases, leaving 11 bases of the junction unmatched. In germline, CDR1 is MNHEY, CDR2 SVGEGT. This chain's CDR3 is CASSTGEVLYEQYF. For the CDR3, the DNA is TGTGCCAGCTCCACAGGGGAAGTTTTGTACGAGCAGTACTTC.

This rearrangement joins TRBV9 to TRBJ2-1; unclear D gene. V shed 4 bases and J shed 5 bases, with 10 bases lying between them. The germline V gene encodes CDR1 SGDLS and CDR2 YYNGEE. This CDR3 is built from 13 residues. In DNA, the CDR3 is TGTGCCAGCAGCCCTAACAGAGACAATGAGCAGTTCTTC. This translates into CASSPNRDNEQFF.

V is TRBV7-9 and J is TRBJ1-2; possible D gene TRBD1, 6 bases. V was shortened by 5 bases and J by 4 bases, with 14 bases between the two germline ends. Germline V CDR1 and CDR2: SEHNR, FQNEAQ (reference sequence). CDR3 length: 14 residues. The CDR3: CASSGGGLSYGYTF. The DNA of the CDR3 is TGTGCCAGCAGCGGAGGGGGACTAAGCTATGGCTACACCTTC.

A few counts support this clonotype. The V and J genes are TRBV6-5 and TRBJ2-3, with D tentatively TRBD2 (5 bases). This CDR3 contains 14 residues. The germline V gene encodes CDR1 MNHEY and CDR2 SVGAGI. The germline V and J ends were trimmed by 7 bases and 2 bases, with 13 bases remaining between them. The CDR3 nucleotides read TGTGCCAGCACCGACTCGGGGAACACAGATACGCAGTATTTT. It translates to CASTDSGNTDTQYF.

This clonotype has just a few counts. The chain's CDR3 is CASSGSRDRGYDEQFF. DNA for the CDR3: TGCGCCAGCAGCGGATCCCGGGACAGGGGGTACGATGAGCAGTTCTTC. The chain uses TRBV4-1 and TRBJ2-1; 11 positions agree with TRBD1. The germline V gene encodes CDR1 MGHRA and CDR2 YSYEKL. V gave up 5 bases and J gave up 8 bases; unmatched junction bases: 11. The CDR3 runs to 16 residues.

The CDR3 is CASGYFTGTSGSYEQYF. The CDR3, as DNA: TGTGCCAGCGGATATTTTACCGGGACCTCTGGCTCCTACGAGCAGTACTTC. This chain uses TRBV2 with TRBJ2-7; D is tentatively TRBD1 or TRBD2 (5 bases each). V lost 8 bases to trimming and J lost 0 bases, with 23 bases between them. CDR3 length: 17 residues. Germline CDR1 reads SNHLY; CDR2 reads FYNNEI.